This T cell receptor (beta chain) was identified in a study of T cell repertoires in cytomegalovirus infection. Background on the study: The public TCR beta signatures pointed to both CMV infection and matching HLA type. General study findings and limits: CMV-specific HLA-C-restricted TCR beta clonotypes dominated the ex vivo response. Of the TCR beta families, the public ones yielded a cumulative frequency that identified carriers of CMV plus the relevant HLA.

In TCRdb, the reads were re-called with MiXCR into one record per CDR3 protein. The data hold around 100,000 distinct CDR3 sequences, with about 9.4% observed a single time. The CDR3 has 13 amino acids. The V end lost 4 bases, the J end lost 7 bases, and 10 bases lay between the germline ends. CDR1 is LGHNA, CDR2 YSLEER, per germline. This clonotype has a count of ten or more. As yet, its antigen is unknown. This receptor was identified in a human donor in good health (CMV status not recorded). Some clones in this sample may be carry-over from other donors' samples. The sample taken for sequencing was PBMCs, sequenced either directly or after in vitro stimulation (not recorded which). This sequence joins TRBV4-3 and TRBJ2-2; D is ambiguous. CDR3 DNA: TGCGCCAGCAGCCCAATTGGGAACGGGGAGCTGTTTTTT. Residues: CASSPIGNGELFF.